A single sample gave rise to the 8 T cell receptor beta chains below, sequenced in a study of control samples from healthy donors and cancer patients (TCRdb year 2020). Library preparation employed the immunoSEQ multiplex PCR assay. What TCRdb holds here is the immuneACCESS table cut down to in-frame rearrangements. Part of the clones is not present; checked against another copy, under half of the missing clones reflect an unresolved V gene, and the others are unexplained. In all, the sample holds nearly 55,000 clones, and 95% to 97% of those were seen once. 1.5% to 2% of the sample rests with the top ten. Sequencing input: blood. The origin of the receptors is a woman in her 30s in good health.

This chain uses TRBV2 with TRBJ2-3, with D maybe TRBD2 (6 bases). The CDR3 is made up of 14 amino acids. V was shortened by 6 bases and J by 6 bases, with 16 bases between the two germline ends. CDR1 is SNHLY and CDR2 is FYNNEI in the germline V gene. CDR3 region: CASSYTAAGDTQYF. The DNA for the CDR3 is TGTGCCAGCAGCTACACGGCGGCGGGGGATACGCAGTATTTT.

With respect to this clone: Germline and junction disagree at one end, which may indicate a read error. The chain has TRBV7-7 and TRBJ2-3; 8 nucleotides line up with TRBD1. The germline CDR1 and CDR2 sequences are SSHAT and FNYEAQ (reference sequence). The CDR3 length is 15 residues. In nucleotides, the CDR3 is TGTGCTAGCAGCTCCGGACAGGGACCCACAGATACGCAGTATTTT. Its protein product is CASSSGQGPTDTQYF.

The chain joins TRBV19 to TRBJ1-5; D possibly corresponds to TRBD1 (6 bases). Germline V lookup: CDR1 LNHDA, CDR2 SQIVND (reference sequence). The length of the CDR3 is 14 residues. V was trimmed by 6 bases and J by 1 base, leaving 10 bases between them. CDR3 bases: TGTGCCAGTAGGATGGGGGCAAGCAATCAGCCCCAGCATTTT. It is translated as CASRMGASNQPQHF.

The chain links TRBV28 to TRBJ2-7; D is unresolved. V was shortened by 1 base and J by 0 bases, with 19 bases between the two germline ends. Germline V gene sequence: CDR1 MDHEN, CDR2 SYDVKM. The CDR3 is made up of 18 amino acids. The DNA for the CDR3 is TGTGCCAGCAGTTTATCGCTCCCGGAGACCAAAACCTCCTACGAGCAGTACTTC. Translated: CASSLSLPETKTSYEQYF.

The chain employs TRBV19 and TRBJ1-2, with 8 bases aligning to TRBD1. From germline, CDR1 is LNHDA and CDR2 SQIVND (reference sequence). The V gene end was trimmed by 3 bases and the J gene end by 8 bases; junction bases not matched to a gene: 5. This CDR3 contains 13 residues. Written as DNA, the CDR3 is TGTGCCAGTAGTATGACAGGGGAGGAGGGCTACACCTTC. It translates to CASSMTGEEGYTF.

The chain recombines TRBV7-9 with TRBJ1-1; no firm D call. This CDR3 is built from 16 residues. Trimming took 4 bases from V and 6 from J, leaving 21 bases between them. Germline CDR1 is SEHNR and CDR2 is FQNEAQ (reference sequence). CDR3 in DNA: TGTGCCAGCAGCTCCGAACCGACGGGAGGAGTTCCTGAAGCTTTCTTT. It is translated as CASSSEPTGGVPEAFF.

This sequence joins TRBV3-1 (or the pseudogene TRBV3-2) and TRBJ1-1; 9 bases align to TRBD1. This CDR3 is built from 16 residues. J lost 5 bases, V lost 4 bases, and 11 bases had no gene match. The V gene's germline CDR1 is LGHDT and CDR2 YNNKEL (reference sequence). CDR3 nucleotides: TGTGCCAGCAGCCTTGGGACAGGGTCCCCGAGGACTGAAGCTTTCTTT. Protein product: CASSLGTGSPRTEAFF.

V usage is TRBV10-3 and J usage is TRBJ2-7, with 7 nucleotides matching TRBD2. The CDR3 contains 15 residues. Germline CDR1 and CDR2: ENHRY and SYGVKD. After removal of 10 bases from V and 9 bases from J, the junction contained 21 bases not matched to a gene. The CDR3 DNA reads as TGTGCCACCGCGGGCTCCGGCGGGAGTCTCGGCGGGCAGTACTTC. As protein: CATAGSGGSLGGQYF.